The clone carrying this TCR beta chain was counted a few times. Its specificity is not known. Unmatched junction bases numbered 14, after V lost 9 bases and J lost 6 bases. Germline CDR1 MGHRA, CDR2 YSYEKL. The CDR3 has 15 residues. The sequenced template was cDNA made from the entire isolated RNA. The repertoire was sequenced with immunoSEQ multiplex PCR; TCRdb's copy has only in-frame clones and lacks some. Altogether some 350,000 clones are present, roughly a tenth being singletons, with the ten largest covering about 0.64%. This entry is derived from a study of beta chain features in type 1 diabetes. Regarding the study as a whole: For Type 1 diabetes patients, all four CD4+ subsets carried TCRB CDR3s that were moderately but significantly shorter.

The clonotype was recovered from a man aged 25 to 45 with type 1 diabetes. The sample was central memory CD4+ T cells from blood. V and J are TRBV4-1 and TRBJ2-1, with TRBD2 matching 7 bases. CDR3 amino acids: CASHPGRGAPNEQFF. The CDR3 DNA sequence: TGCGCCAGTCATCCGGGGAGGGGCGCCCCCAATGAGCAGTTCTTC.